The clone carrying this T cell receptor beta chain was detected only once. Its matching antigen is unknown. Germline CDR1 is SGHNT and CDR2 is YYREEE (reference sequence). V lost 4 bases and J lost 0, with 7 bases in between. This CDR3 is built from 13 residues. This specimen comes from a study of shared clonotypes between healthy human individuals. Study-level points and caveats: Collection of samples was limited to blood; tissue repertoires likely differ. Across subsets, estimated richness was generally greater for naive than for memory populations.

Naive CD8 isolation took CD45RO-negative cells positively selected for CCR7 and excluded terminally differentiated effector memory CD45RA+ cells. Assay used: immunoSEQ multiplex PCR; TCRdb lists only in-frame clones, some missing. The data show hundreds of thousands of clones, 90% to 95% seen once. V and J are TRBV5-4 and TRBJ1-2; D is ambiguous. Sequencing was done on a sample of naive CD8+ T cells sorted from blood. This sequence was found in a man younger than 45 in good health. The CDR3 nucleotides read TGTGCCAGCAGCCCCGCCACTAACTATGGCTACACCTTC. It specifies CASSPATNYGYTF.